This TCR beta chain was identified in a study of blood T cell repertoires in COVID-19. In the study overall: T cells, B-cell-depleted T cells, or PBMCs supplied cDNA or gDNA.

The CDR3 covers 12 residues. CDR1 is LNHNV and CDR2 is YYDKDF in the germline V gene (reference sequence). With regard to this clone: A junction end diverges from the germline sequence, so it may reflect a read error.

Allocation to cohorts depended on clinical history reported by the participants. As originally analysed: Amplification of reference gene primers was used by the study to estimate nucleated cell counts. Here immunoSEQ multiplex PCR was the method, and the copy in TCRdb shows in-frame clones only, minus some. That table supplies the V and J calls and clone size; D and trimming were determined from the DNA. The repertoire includes some 380,000 clones, about 87% of them detected once, and 1% to 1.5% sits in the top ten. This clonotype originated in a man aged 30-40 years who had recovered from COVID-19. The chain has TRBV15 and TRBJ1-2, with D hard to call. Source material: PBMCs or T cells enriched from blood (not recorded which). CDR3 residues: CATSRDQVTFHF. The DNA of the CDR3 is TGTGCCACCAGCAGAGATCAAGTCACTTTTCACTTC.